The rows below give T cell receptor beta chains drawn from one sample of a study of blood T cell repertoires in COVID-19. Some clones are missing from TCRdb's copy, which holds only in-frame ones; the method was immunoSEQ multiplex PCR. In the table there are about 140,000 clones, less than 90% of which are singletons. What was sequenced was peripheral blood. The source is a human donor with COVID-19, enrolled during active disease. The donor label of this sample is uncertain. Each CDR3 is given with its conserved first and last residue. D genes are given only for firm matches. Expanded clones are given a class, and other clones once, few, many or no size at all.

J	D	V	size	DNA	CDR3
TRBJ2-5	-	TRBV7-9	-	TGTGCCACCGAAACGAAGAGGGGGGGCCTCGTGACCCAGTACTTC	CATETKRGGLVTQYF
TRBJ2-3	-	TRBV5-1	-	TGCGCCAGCAGGGTGTGGTATAGCCTCACAGATACGCAGTATTTT	CASRVWYSLTDTQYF
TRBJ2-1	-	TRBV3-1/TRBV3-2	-	TGTGCCAGCAGCCAAGATCAGACTGCCCCTAGAGAGCAGTTCTTC	CASSQDQTAPREQFF
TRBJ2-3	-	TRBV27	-	TGTGCCAGCAGTCGGTTAGGGGATTCCACAGATACGCAGTATTTT	CASSRLGDSTDTQYF
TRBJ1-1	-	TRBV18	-	TGTGCCAGCTCACCCAGTGAATCGGGGGGTAACACTGAAGCTTTCTTT	CASSPSESGGNTEAFF
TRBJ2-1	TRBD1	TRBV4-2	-	TGTGCCAGCAGCCAAAGGACCGGTAGAGGGACAGCCTGGGGCAATGAGCAGTTCTTC	CASSQRTGRGTAWGNEQFF
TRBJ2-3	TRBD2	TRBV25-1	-	TGTGCCAGCAGTGACGGGACTAGCGGGGGGCCCACAGATACGCAGTATTTT	CASSDGTSGGPTDTQYF
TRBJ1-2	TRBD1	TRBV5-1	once	TGCGCCAGTCGGACAGGGAACTATGGCTACACCTTC	CASRTGNYGYTF
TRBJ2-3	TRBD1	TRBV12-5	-	TGTGCTAGTGGGCGGGCAGGGGGCTTGCCAGATACGCAGTATTTT	CASGRAGGLPDTQYF
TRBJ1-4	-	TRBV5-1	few	TGCGCCAGCAGCCCCCTGGTCGGCAGGGGAGAAAAACTGTTTTTT	CASSPLVGRGEKLFF
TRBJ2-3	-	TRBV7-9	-	TGTGCCAGCAGCTTAGGGGCAGGGATCGATACGCAGTATTTT	CASSLGAGIDTQYF
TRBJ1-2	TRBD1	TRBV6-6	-	TGTGCCAGCTTGGACAGGGGTGGCTACACCTTC	CASLDRGGYTF
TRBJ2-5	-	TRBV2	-	TGTGCCAGCAGTGAATCCCGTTTAAGTGCCGCGCCGTTGGCCCAGTACTTC	CASSESRLSAAPLAQYF
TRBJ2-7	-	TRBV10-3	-	TGTGCCATCAGTGATCGAGACGGGAGCCTATACTTC	CAISDRDGSLYF
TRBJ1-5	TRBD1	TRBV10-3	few	TGTGCCATCAGTGATCTAGGGGGCAGCCAGCCCCAGCATTTT	CAISDLGGSQPQHF
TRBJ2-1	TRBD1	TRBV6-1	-	TGTGCCAGCAGTGAATACCTCGGGGACAGGGGGTCCCCCAATGAGCAGTTCTTC	CASSEYLGDRGSPNEQFF
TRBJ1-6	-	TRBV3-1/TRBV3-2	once	TGTGCCAGCAGCCCCCGGGTCTCCTATAATTCACCCCTCCACTTT	CASSPRVSYNSPLHF
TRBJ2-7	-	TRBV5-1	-	TGCGCCAGCAGCTTGGGGGGAGAATCCGAGCAGTACTTC	CASSLGGESEQYF
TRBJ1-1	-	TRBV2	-	TGTGCCAGCAGTGATGAGTTGTTCATGAACACTGAAGCTTTCTTT	CASSDELFMNTEAFF
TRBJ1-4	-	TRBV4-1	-	TGCGCCAGCAGCCAAGACGGGGGAAATGAAAAACTGTTTTTT	CASSQDGGNEKLFF
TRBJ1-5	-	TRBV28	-	TGTGCCAGCACCCCCGGGGGGGAAAGCAATCAGCCCCAGCATTTT	CASTPGGESNQPQHF
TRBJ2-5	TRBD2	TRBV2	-	TGTGCCAGCAGTGTGGGGACTAGCGGGGAAGAGACCCAGTACTTC	CASSVGTSGEETQYF
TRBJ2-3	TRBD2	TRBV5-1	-	TGCGCCAGCGCTCCTAGCGGGGTCACAGATACGCAGTATTTT	CASAPSGVTDTQYF
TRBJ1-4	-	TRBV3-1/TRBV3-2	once	TGTGCCAGCAGCCTACAGTCCGGCGGGGAAAAACTGTTTTTT	CASSLQSGGEKLFF
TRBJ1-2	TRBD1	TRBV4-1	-	TGCGCCAGCAGCCCTACGACAGGGGGGGGCTACACCTTC	CASSPTTGGGYTF
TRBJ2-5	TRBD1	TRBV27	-	TGTGCCAGCAGTTTCCATCGACAGGGGGGCGTTCCAGAGACCCAGTACTTC	CASSFHRQGGVPETQYF
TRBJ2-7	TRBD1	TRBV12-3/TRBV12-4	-	TGTGCCAGCAGCCGACAGGGTTTCCACGAGCAGTACTTC	CASSRQGFHEQYF
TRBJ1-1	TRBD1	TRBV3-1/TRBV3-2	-	TGTGCCAGCAGCCAGCGGGACAGGTGGGCTGAAGCTTTCTTT	CASSQRDRWAEAFF
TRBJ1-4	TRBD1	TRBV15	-	TGTGCCACCAGCGAAGACAGGGGGCTGCTGTTTTTT	CATSEDRGLLFF
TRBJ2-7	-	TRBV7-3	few	TGTGCCAGCAGCTTATCCGGCGGAACCCGCGAGCAGTACTTC	CASSLSGGTREQYF
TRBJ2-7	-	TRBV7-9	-	TGTGCCAGCAGCTTAGCAGTTGATAGCGCCGGGGACGAGCAGTACTTC	CASSLAVDSAGDEQYF
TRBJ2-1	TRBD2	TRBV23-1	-	TGCGCCAGCAGTCCCACCGGGACGCCCACGGGACTAGCATGCAATGAGCAGTTCTTC	CASSPTGTPTGLACNEQFF
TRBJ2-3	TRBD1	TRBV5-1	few	TGCGCCAGCAGCAGGGACAGGGGGACAGATACGCAGTATTTT	CASSRDRGTDTQYF
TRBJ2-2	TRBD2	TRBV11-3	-	TGTGCCAGCAGCTTTTCGCGGGAGGCCGGGGAGCTGTTTTTT	CASSFSREAGELFF
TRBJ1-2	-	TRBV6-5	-	TGTGCCAGCAGGCCCGGACAGAGCAAGGGTGGCTACACCTTC	CASRPGQSKGGYTF
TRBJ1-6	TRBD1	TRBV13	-	TGTGCCAGCACCCCCGGTAGACAGGGGAATAGCGGCTATAATTCACCCCTCCACTTT	CASTPGRQGNSGYNSPLHF
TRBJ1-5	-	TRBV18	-	TGTGCCAGCTCGGGGGGTCAAAATCAGCCCCAGCATTTT	CASSGGQNQPQHF